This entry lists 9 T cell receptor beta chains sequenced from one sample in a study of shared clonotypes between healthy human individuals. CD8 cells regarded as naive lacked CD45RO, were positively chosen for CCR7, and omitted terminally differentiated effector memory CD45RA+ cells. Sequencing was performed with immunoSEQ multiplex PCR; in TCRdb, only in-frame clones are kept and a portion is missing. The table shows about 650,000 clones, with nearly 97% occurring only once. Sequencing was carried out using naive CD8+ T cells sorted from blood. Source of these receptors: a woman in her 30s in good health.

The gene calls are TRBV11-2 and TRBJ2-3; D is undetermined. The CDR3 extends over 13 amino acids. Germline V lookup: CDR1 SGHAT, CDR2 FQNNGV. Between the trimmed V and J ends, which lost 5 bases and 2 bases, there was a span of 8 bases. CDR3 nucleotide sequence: TGTGCCAGCAGCCCGCCATACACAGATACGCAGTATTTT. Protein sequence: CASSPPYTDTQYF.

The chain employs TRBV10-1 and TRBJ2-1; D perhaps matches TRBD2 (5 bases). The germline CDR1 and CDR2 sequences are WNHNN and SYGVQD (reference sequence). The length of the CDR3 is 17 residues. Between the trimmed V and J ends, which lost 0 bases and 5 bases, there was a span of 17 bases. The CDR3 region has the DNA TGCGCCAGCAGTGAGTCGACTACGGTAACCAGCCACAATGAGCAGTTCTTC. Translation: CASSESTTVTSHNEQFF.

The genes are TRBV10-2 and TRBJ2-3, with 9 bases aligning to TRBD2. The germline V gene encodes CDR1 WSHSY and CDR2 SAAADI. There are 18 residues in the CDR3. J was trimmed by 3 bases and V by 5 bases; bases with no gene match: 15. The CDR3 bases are TGCGCCAGCAGTTTATACGGGGGATTAGCGGGAGATACAGATACGCAGTATTTT. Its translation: CASSLYGGLAGDTDTQYF.

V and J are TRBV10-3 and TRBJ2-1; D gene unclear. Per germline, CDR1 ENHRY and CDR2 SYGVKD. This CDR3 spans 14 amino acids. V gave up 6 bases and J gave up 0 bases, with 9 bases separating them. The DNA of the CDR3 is TGTGCCATCAGCCCTTCAGACTCCTACAATGAGCAGTTCTTC. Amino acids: CAISPSDSYNEQFF.

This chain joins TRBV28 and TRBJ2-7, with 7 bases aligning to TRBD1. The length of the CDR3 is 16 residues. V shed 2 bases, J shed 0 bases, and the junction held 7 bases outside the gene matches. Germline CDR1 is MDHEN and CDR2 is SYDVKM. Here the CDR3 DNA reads TGTGCCAGCAGTTTAGGGCTACAGGGGAACTCCTACGAGCAGTACTTC. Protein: CASSLGLQGNSYEQYF.

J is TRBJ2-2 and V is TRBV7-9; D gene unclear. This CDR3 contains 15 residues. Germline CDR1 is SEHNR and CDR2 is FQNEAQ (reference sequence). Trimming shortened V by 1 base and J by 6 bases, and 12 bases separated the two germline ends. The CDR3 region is CASSLVEVWSGELFF. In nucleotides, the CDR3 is TGTGCCAGCAGCTTAGTAGAGGTGTGGTCCGGGGAGCTGTTTTTT.

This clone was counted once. CDR3 DNA: TGTGCCACCAGCGGCGGGACACTATACAATGAGCAGTTCTTC. Its translation: CATSGGTLYNEQFF. The genes are TRBV15 and TRBJ2-1; the D call may be TRBD1 or TRBD2 (6 bases each). Trimming pared 5 bases from V and 4 bases from J, leaving 12 bases between. The CDR3 extends over 14 amino acids. Germline V gives CDR1 LNHNV, CDR2 YYDKDF (reference sequence).

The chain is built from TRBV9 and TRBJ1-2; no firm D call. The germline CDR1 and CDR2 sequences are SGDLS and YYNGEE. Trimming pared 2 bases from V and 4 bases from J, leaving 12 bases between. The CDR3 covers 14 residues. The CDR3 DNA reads TGTGCCAGCAGCGTCTCGGACGATCGCTATGGCTACACCTTC. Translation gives CASSVSDDRYGYTF.

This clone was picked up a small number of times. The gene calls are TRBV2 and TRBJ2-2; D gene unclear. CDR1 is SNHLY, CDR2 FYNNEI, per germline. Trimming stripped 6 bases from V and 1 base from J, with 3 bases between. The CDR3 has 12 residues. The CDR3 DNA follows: TGTGCCAGCAGGGTGAACACCGGGGAGCTGTTTTTT. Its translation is CASRVNTGELFF.